Sequencing of this T cell receptor beta chain was carried out in a study of cytomegalovirus exposure and HLA in healthy donors. Trimming took 8 bases from V and 7 from J, leaving 20 bases between them. Germline V gene lookup returns CDR1 SGHAT and CDR2 FQNNGV. The length of the CDR3 is 14 residues. The PCR used 60 Vbeta and 13 Jbeta primers. Some clones are missing from TCRdb's copy, which holds only in-frame ones; the method was immunoSEQ multiplex PCR. Of roughly 120,000 clones listed, 80% are singletons. The clonotype was recovered from a man under 40 in good health and CMV-seronegative. V usage is TRBV11-2 and J usage is TRBJ2-5; tentatively, D is TRBD1 (7 bases). Sequencing was carried out using PBMCs. The CDR3 DNA reads TGTGCCAGCTCCCCTGTAGGGACAGCGGGGACCCAGTACTTC. Protein product: CASSPVGTAGTQYF.